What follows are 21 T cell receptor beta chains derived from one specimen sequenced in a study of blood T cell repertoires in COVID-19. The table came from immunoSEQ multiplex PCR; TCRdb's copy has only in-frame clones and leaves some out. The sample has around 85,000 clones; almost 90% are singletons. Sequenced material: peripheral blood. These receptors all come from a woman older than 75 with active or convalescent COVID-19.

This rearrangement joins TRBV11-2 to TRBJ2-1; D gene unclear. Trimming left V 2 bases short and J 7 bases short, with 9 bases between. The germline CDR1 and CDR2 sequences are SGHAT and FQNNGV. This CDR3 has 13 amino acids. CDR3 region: CASSLYQANEQFF. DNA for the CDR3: TGTGCCAGCAGCTTATATCAGGCAAATGAGCAGTTCTTC.

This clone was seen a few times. The CDR3 bases are TGCGCCAGCAGCCAAGATCGGGGTCAGCCCCAGCATTTT. Residues: CASSQDRGQPQHF. The J gene is TRBJ1-5, the V gene TRBV4-3; unclear D gene. The CDR3 has 13 amino acids. Germline V gives CDR1 LGHNA, CDR2 YSLEER. V shed 0 bases and J shed 6 bases, with 6 bases lying between them.

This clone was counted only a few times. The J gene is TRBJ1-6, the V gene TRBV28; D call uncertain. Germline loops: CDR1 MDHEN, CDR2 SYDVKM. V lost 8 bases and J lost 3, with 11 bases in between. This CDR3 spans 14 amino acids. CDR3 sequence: CASLGRIYNSPLHF. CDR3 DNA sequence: TGTGCCAGCCTGGGCCGGATCTATAATTCACCCCTCCACTTT.

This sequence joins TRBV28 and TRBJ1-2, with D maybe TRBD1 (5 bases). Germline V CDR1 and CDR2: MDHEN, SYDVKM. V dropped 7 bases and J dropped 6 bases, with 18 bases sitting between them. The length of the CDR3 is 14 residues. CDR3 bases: TGTGCCAGCACCTACCAAGGGGATGGCGATGGCTACACCTTC. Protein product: CASTYQGDGDGYTF.

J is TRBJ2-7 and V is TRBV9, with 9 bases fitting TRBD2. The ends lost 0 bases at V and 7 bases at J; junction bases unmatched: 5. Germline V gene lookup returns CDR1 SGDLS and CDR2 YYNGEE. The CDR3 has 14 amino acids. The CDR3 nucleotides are TGTGCCAGCAGCGTAGGCCCAGCGGGGGGAGAGCAGTACTTC. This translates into CASSVGPAGGEQYF.

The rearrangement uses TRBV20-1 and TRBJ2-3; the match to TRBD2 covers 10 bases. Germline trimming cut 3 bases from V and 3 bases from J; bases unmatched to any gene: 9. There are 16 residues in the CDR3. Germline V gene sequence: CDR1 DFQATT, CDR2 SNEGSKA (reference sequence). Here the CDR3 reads CSASQTSGVGTDTQYF. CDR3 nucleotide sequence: TGCAGTGCTAGTCAAACTAGCGGGGTGGGTACAGATACGCAGTATTTT.

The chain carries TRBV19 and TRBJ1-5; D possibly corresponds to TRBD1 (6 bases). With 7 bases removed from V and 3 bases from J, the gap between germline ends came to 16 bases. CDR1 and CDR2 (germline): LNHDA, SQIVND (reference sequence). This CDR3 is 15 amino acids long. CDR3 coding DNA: TGTGCCAGTACCCTTCGGGGGGCCACCAATCAGCCCCAGCATTTT. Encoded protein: CASTLRGATNQPQHF.

The CDR3 reads CASSWVGGEETQYF. The CDR3 DNA reads TGTGCCAGCAGTTGGGTCGGAGGGGAGGAGACCCAGTACTTC. The chain couples TRBV28 to TRBJ2-5; a possible D gene is TRBD2 (6 bases). CDR3 length: 14 residues. Trimming removed 4 bases at V and 5 bases at J, with 14 bases between. Germline lookup yields CDR1 MDHEN and CDR2 SYDVKM. Based on the CDR3 plus reference TRBV28 and TRBJ2-5, the full variable domain is DVKVTQSSRYLVKRTGEKVFLECVQDMDHENMFWYRQDPGLGLRLIYFSYDVKMKEKGDIPEGYSVSREKKERFSLILESASTNQTSMYLCASSWVGGEETQYFGPGTRLLVL.

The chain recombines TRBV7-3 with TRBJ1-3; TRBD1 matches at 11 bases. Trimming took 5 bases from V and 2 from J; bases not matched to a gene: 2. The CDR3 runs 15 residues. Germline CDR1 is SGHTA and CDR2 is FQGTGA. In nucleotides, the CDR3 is TGTGCCAGCAGCCCGGGACAGGGGGCTGGAAACACCATATATTTT. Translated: CASSPGQGAGNTIYF.

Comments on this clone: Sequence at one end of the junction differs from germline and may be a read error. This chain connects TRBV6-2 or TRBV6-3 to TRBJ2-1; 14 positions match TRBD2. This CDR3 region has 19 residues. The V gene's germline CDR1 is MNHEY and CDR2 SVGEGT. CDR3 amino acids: CTSSPRTSGRQLIYNEQFF. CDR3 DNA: TGTACCAGCAGCCCCCGGACTAGCGGGAGGCAACTTATATACAATGAGCAGTTCTTC.

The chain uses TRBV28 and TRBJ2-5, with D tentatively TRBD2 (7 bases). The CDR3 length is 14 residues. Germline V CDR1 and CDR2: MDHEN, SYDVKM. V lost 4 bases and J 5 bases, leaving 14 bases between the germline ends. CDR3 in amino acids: CASSYREGRETQYF. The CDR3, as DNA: TGTGCCAGCAGTTACAGGGAGGGAAGGGAGACCCAGTACTTC.

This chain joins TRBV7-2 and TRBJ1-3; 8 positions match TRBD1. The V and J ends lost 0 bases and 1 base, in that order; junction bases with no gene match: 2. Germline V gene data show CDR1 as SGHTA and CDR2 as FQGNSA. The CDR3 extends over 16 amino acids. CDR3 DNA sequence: TGTGCCAGCAGCTTAGCCCGGACAGGGTCTGGAAACACCATATATTTT. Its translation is CASSLARTGSGNTIYF. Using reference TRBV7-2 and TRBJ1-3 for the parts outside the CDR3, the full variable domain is GAGVSQSPSNKVTEKGKDVELRCDPISGHTALYWYRQSLGQGLEFLIYFQGNSAPDKSGLPSDRFSAERTGGSVSTLTIQRTQQEDSAVYLCASSLARTGSGNTIYFGEGSWLTVV.

The CDR3 protein is CASSLSGRAINEQFF. CDR3 coding DNA: TGTGCCAGCAGCCTTAGCGGGAGGGCTATCAATGAGCAGTTCTTC. This chain uses TRBV5-6 with TRBJ2-1; 11 bases line up with TRBD2. CDR3 length equals 15 residues. Trimming took 4 bases from V and 6 from J; bases not matched to a gene: 6. The germline V gene encodes CDR1 SGHDT and CDR2 YYEEEE.

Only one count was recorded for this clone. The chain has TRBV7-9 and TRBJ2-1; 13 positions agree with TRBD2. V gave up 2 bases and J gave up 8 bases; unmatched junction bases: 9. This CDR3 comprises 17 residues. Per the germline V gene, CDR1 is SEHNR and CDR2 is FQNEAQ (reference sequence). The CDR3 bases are TGTGCCAGCAGCTTAAAAACTAGCGGGAGGGCCAGGGATGAGCAGTTCTTC. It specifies CASSLKTSGRARDEQFF.

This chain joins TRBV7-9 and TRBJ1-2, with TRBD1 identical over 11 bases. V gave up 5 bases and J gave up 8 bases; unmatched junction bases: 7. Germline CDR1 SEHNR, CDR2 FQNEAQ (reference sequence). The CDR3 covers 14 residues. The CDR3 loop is CASSRGQGARGYTF. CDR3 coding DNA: TGTGCCAGCAGCCGAGGACAGGGGGCAAGGGGCTACACCTTC.

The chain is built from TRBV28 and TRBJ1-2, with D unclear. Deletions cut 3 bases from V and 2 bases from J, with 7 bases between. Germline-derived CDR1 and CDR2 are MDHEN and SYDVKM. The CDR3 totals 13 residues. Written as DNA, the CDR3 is TGTGCCAGCAGTTTTAGTTTAAACTATGGCTACACCTTC. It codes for CASSFSLNYGYTF.

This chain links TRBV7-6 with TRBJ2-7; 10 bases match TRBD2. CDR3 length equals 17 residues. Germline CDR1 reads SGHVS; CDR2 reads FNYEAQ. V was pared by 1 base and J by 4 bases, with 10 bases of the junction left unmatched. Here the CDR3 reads CASSLGPLAGAQYEQYF. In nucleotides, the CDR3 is TGTGCCAGCAGCTTAGGTCCCCTAGCGGGAGCCCAGTACGAGCAGTACTTC.

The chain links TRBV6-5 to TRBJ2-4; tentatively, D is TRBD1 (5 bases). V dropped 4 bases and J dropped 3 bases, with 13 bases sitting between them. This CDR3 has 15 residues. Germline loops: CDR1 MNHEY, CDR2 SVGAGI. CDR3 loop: CASSSRGWGKNIQYF. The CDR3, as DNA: TGTGCCAGCAGTTCAAGGGGCTGGGGCAAAAACATTCAGTACTTC.

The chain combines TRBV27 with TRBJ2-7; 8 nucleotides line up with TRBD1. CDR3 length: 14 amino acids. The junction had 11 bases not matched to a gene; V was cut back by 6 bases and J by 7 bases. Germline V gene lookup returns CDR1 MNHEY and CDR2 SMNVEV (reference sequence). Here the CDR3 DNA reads TGTGCCAGCAGCTTAAGCCGGACAGGGCTGGAGCAGTACTTC. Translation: CASSLSRTGLEQYF.

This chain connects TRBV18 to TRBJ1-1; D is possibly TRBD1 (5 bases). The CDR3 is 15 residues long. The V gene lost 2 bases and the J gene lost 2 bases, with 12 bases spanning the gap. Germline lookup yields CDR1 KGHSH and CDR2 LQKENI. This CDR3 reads CASSPGLTENTEAFF. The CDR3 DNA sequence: TGTGCCAGCTCACCAGGCTTGACAGAAAACACTGAAGCTTTCTTT.

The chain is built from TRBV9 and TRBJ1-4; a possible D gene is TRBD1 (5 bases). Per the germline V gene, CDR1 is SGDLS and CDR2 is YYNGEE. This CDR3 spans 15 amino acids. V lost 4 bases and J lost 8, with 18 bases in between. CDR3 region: CASSSQGVGGEKLFF. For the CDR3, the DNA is TGTGCCAGCAGCTCTCAAGGGGTGGGCGGAGAAAAACTGTTTTTT.